The sequence of this TCR beta chain was determined in a study of T cell clonality in common variable immunodeficiency. This clone was recorded at least ten times. What it binds is not known. The read ends 3 residues before the CDR3 terminus; that terminus is restored from the germline J gene. The CDR3 extends over 13 amino acids. V was shortened by 5 bases and J by 3 bases, with 11 bases between the two germline ends. Germline lookup yields CDR1 PRHDT and CDR2 FYEKMQ (reference sequence). Patients and controls were mostly of Caucasian heritage. Assay used: immunoSEQ multiplex PCR; TCRdb lists only in-frame clones, some missing. The sample has over 35,000 clones, none seen only once. Study-level findings and limits: CVID subjects shared fewer TCRbeta clones than healthy controls did. Repertoire-complication correlations in CVID were limited by patient heterogeneity. Reportedly, TCR beta sequences from common variable immunodeficiency showed fewer deletions and N-nucleotide insertions.

The sequence derives from a person between 18 and 70 years old in good health. The sample comprised peripheral blood mononuclear cells. The chain carries TRBV13 and TRBJ2-7; a possible D gene is TRBD1 (6 bases). The DNA read from the CDR3 is TGTGCCAGCAGCAATGGACAGCACTACGAG. Translating it yields CASSNGQHYE. The full CDR3 protein reads CASSNGQHYEQYF.